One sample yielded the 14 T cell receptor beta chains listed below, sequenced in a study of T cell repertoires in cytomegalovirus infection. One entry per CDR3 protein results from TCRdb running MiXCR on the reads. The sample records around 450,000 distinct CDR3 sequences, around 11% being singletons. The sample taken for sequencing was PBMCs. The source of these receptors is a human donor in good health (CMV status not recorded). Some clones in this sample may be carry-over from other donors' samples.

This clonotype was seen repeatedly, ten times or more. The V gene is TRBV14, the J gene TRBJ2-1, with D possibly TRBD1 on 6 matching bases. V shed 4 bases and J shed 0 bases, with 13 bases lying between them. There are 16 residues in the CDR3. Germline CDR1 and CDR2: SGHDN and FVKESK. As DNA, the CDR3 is TGTGCCAGCAGCCGTGAAGGGGGTTTCTCCTACAATGAGCAGTTCTTC. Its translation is CASSREGGFSYNEQFF.

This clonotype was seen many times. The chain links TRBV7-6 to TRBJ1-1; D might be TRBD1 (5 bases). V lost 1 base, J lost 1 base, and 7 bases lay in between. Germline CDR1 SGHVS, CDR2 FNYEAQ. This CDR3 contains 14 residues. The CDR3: CASSLGDANTEAFF. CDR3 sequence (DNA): TGTGCCAGCAGCTTAGGGGACGCGAACACTGAAGCTTTCTTT.

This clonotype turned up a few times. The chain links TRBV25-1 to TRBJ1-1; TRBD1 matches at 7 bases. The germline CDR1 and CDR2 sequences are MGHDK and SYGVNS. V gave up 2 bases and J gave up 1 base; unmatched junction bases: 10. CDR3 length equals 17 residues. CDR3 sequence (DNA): TGTGCCAGCAGTGAACCTACGACAGGGTGGGAGAACACTGAAGCTTTCTTT. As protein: CASSEPTTGWENTEAFF.

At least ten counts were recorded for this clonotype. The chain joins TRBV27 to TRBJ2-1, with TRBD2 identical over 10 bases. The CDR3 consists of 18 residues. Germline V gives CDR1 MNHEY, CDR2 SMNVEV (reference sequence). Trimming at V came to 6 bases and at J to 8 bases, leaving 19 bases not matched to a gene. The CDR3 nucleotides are TGTGCCAGCAGGGAGGGACAGTGGGCTAGCGGGAGATTGGATGAGCAGTTCTTC. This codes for CASREGQWASGRLDEQFF.

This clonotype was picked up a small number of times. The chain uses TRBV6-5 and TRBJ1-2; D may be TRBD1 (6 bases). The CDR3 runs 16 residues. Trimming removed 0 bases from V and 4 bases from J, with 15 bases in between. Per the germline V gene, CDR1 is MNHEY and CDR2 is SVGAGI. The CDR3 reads CASSYSGARELYGYTF. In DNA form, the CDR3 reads TGTGCCAGCAGTTACTCGGGGGCGAGGGAGCTCTATGGCTACACCTTC.

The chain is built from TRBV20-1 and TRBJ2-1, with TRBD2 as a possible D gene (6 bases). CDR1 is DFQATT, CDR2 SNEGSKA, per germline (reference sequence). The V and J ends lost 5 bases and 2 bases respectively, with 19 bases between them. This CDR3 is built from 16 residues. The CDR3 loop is CSAPDPLAPTYNEQFF. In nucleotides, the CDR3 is TGCAGTGCTCCCGACCCTCTAGCGCCAACCTACAATGAGCAGTTCTTC.

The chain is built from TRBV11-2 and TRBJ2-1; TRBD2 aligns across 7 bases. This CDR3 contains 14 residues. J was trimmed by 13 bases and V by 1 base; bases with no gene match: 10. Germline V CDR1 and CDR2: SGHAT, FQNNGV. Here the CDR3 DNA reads TGTGCCAGCAGCTTAGCGGGAGGCCCGAAGGACCAGTTCTTC. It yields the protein CASSLAGGPKDQFF. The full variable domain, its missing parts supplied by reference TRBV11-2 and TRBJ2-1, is EAGVAQSPRYKIIEKRQSVAFWCNPISGHATLYWYQQILGQGPKLLIQFQNNGVVDDSQLPKDRFSAERLKGVDSTLKIQPAKLEDSAVYLCASSLAGGPKDQFFGPGTRLTVL.

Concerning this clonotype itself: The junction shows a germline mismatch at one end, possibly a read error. The CDR3 DNA is TGTGCCAGCACCCTCGGGGGGCTAGCGGGAGAGCCGTTCTTC. Its translation is CASTLGGLAGEPFF. The chain recombines TRBV28 with TRBJ2-1; TRBD2 matches at 10 bases. The CDR3 extends over 14 amino acids. Germline V gene data show CDR1 as MDHEN and CDR2 as SYDVKM.

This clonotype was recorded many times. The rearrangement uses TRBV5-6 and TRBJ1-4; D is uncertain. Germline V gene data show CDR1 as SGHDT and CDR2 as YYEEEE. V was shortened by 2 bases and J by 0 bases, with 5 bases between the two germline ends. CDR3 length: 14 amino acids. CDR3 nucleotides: TGTGCCAGCAGCTTCCCTGCAACTAATGAAAAACTGTTTTTT. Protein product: CASSFPATNEKLFF.

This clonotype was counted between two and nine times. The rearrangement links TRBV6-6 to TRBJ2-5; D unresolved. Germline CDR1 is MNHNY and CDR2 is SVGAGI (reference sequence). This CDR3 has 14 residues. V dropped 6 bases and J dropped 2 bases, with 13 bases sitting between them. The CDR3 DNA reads TGTGCCAGCAGAGATGACCATGGGCAAGAGACCCAGTACTTC. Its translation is CASRDDHGQETQYF.

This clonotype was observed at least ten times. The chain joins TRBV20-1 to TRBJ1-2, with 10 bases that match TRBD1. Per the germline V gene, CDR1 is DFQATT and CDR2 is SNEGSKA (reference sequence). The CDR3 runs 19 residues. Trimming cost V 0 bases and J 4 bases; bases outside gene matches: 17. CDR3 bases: TGCAGTGCTAGAGAACCCCTTTCGGGACAGGGGTTATTTAGCTATGGCTACACCTTC. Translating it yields CSAREPLSGQGLFSYGYTF.

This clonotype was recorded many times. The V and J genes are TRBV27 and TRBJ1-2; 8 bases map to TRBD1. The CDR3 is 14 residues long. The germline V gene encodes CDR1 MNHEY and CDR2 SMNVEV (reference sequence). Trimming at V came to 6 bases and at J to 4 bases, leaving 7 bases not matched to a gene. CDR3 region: CASRAAGGTYGYTF. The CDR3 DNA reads TGTGCCAGCAGGGCGGCAGGGGGCACCTATGGCTACACCTTC.

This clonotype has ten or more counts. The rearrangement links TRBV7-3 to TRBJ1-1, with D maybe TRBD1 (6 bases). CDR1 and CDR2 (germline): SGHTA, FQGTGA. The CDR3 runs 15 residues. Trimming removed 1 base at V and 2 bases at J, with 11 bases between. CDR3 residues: CASSLMAGANTEAFF. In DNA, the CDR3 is TGTGCCAGCAGCTTAATGGCAGGGGCCAACACTGAAGCTTTCTTT.

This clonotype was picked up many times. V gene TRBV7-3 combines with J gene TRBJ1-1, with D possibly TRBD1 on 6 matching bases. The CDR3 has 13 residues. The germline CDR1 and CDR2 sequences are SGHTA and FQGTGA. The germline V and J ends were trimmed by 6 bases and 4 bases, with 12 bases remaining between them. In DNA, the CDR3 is TGTGCCAGCAGTCGGGGGCGAGGCACTGAAGCTTTCTTT. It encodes CASSRGRGTEAFF. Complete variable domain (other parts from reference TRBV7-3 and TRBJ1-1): GAGVSQTPSNKVTEKGKYVELRCDPISGHTALYWYRQSLGQGPEFLIYFQGTGAADDSGLPNDRFFAVRPEGSVSTLKIQRTERGDSAVYLCASSRGRGTEAFFGQGTRLTVV.